Below are 25 T cell receptor beta chains sequenced from a single sample in a study of T cell changes during pregnancy in multiple sclerosis. Clones were read by immunoSEQ multiplex PCR, and TCRdb kept only the in-frame ones, dropping some. The sample contains 49,000 or so clones, 94% of which appear only once. This material consisted of CD8+ T cells from peripheral blood mononuclear cells, taken before pregnancy. The receptors here all came from a female donor with multiple sclerosis, enrolled in a pregnancy study.

The rearrangement links TRBV29-1 to TRBJ2-3; TRBD2 is a possible D gene (6 bases). V was cut by 7 bases and J by 1 base, with 15 bases left in between. Germline-derived CDR1 and CDR2 are SQVTM and ANQGSEA. The CDR3 loop spans 14 amino acids. The CDR3 sequence is CSASSGTRTDTQYF. In nucleotides, the CDR3 is TGCAGCGCCTCGTCCGGGACTCGCACAGATACGCAGTATTTT.

This rearrangement joins TRBV15 to TRBJ2-1; 9 nucleotides align to TRBD2. V lost 1 base, J lost 8 bases, and 3 bases stayed unmatched. CDR1 and CDR2 (germline): LNHNV, YYDKDF (reference sequence). The CDR3 is made up of 14 amino acids. CDR3 bases: TGTGCCACCAGCAGAGGGACTAGCGATTATGAGCAGTTCTTC. It is translated as CATSRGTSDYEQFF.

The genes are TRBV5-1 and TRBJ1-2; D perhaps matches TRBD1 (6 bases). Deletions cut 3 bases from V and 4 bases from J, with 13 bases between. The CDR3 is 14 amino acids. In germline, CDR1 is SGHRS, CDR2 YFSETQ. The CDR3 DNA sequence: TGCGCCAGCAGCTCCTCGCCGACAGGCTATGGCTACACCTTC. Translating gives CASSSSPTGYGYTF.

The chain is built from TRBV5-4 and TRBJ1-2; D might be TRBD1 (6 bases). The V gene lost 4 bases and the J gene lost 6 bases, with 25 bases spanning the gap. This CDR3 region has 17 residues. Germline CDR1 reads SGHNT; CDR2 reads YYREEE (reference sequence). The CDR3 DNA is TGTGCCAGCAGCGGCAACTCCCGGACAGAAGGTCGGGATGGCTACACCTTC. The encoded protein is CASSGNSRTEGRDGYTF.

The sample holds one count of this clone. V usage is TRBV19 and J usage is TRBJ2-6; weak D call: TRBD1 (7 bases). The CDR3 has 16 amino acids. Germline lookup yields CDR1 LNHDA and CDR2 SQIVND (reference sequence). Trimming removed 0 bases at V and 6 bases at J, with 12 bases between. CDR3 coding DNA: TGTGCCAGTAGTATAGACGGAGGGGGCGCGGCCAACGTCCTGACTTTC. Translation gives CASSIDGGGAANVLTF. Filled out from reference TRBV19 and TRBJ2-6, the complete variable domain reads DGGITQSPKYLFRKEGQNVTLSCEQNLNHDAMYWYRQDPGQGLRLIYYSQIVNDFQKGDIAEGYSVSREKKESFPLTVTSAQKNPTAFYLCASSIDGGGAANVLTFGAGSRLTVL.

The DNA of the CDR3 is TGTGCCAGCAGTTATTTGATGGAGCCGGGACTAGCGGGATTCGAGCAGTACTTC. Its translation is CASSYLMEPGLAGFEQYF. The chain combines TRBV6-9 with TRBJ2-7; 13 nucleotides match TRBD2. V trimming: 1 base; J trimming: 6 bases; junction bases outside the gene matches: 12. The CDR3 extends over 18 amino acids. The germline gives CDR1 MNHGY, CDR2 SVAAGI.

This clone was seen once. The rearrangement links TRBV4-3 to TRBJ2-5; D unresolved. The V end lost 1 base, the J end lost 1 base, and 4 bases lay between the germline ends. This CDR3 is built from 13 residues. Per the germline V gene, CDR1 is LGHNA and CDR2 is YSLEER. CDR3 sequence reads: CASSQASQETQYF. CDR3 bases: TGCGCCAGCAGCCAAGCTAGCCAAGAGACCCAGTACTTC.

The V call is TRBV4-1, the J call TRBJ2-1, with TRBD2 identical over 7 bases. Germline trimming cut 4 bases from V and 2 bases from J; bases unmatched to any gene: 5. The germline V gene has CDR1 MGHRA and CDR2 YSYEKL. The CDR3 is made up of 15 amino acids. The CDR3 DNA reads as TGCGCCAGCAGCCCCCTCGGACTAGCCTACAATGAGCAGTTCTTC. Protein product: CASSPLGLAYNEQFF.

The CDR3 reads CASSLQGQNEKLFF. CDR3 bases: TGTGCCAGCAGCTTACAGGGGCAGAATGAAAAACTGTTTTTT. The chain has TRBV5-6 and TRBJ1-4; the match to TRBD1 covers 7 bases. Germline CDR1 and CDR2: SGHDT and YYEEEE. The CDR3 totals 14 residues. Germline trimming cut 2 bases from V and 5 bases from J; bases unmatched to any gene: 3.

The CDR3, as DNA: TGTGCCAGCAACCCCGGAACCTTAGCGGGCATCAACAATGAGCAGTTCTTC. Protein product: CASNPGTLAGINNEQFF. The rearrangement uses TRBV4-2 and TRBJ2-1; the match to TRBD2 covers 7 bases. Germline V gene lookup returns CDR1 LGHNA and CDR2 YNFKEQ. Trimming at V came to 7 bases and at J to 5 bases, leaving 17 bases not matched to a gene. The CDR3 sequence is 17 residues long.

The J gene is TRBJ2-1, the V gene TRBV4-3, with 8 nucleotides matching TRBD1. The J segment lost 7 bases and the V segment lost 0 bases, leaving 8 bases of the junction unmatched. There are 16 residues in the CDR3. CDR1 LGHNA and CDR2 YSLEER come from the germline V gene. The CDR3 here is CASSQDGQGVLNEQFF. The CDR3 nucleotides read TGCGCCAGCAGCCAAGACGGACAGGGAGTACTAAATGAGCAGTTCTTC.

The chain recombines TRBV9 with TRBJ2-1, with D unresolved. Trimming removed 1 base from V and 4 bases from J, with 9 bases in between. Germline V CDR1 and CDR2: SGDLS, YYNGEE. The CDR3 totals 14 residues. In nucleotides, the CDR3 is TGTGCCAGCAGCGTAAGCCGGTTATACAATGAGCAGTTCTTC. Translated, it gives CASSVSRLYNEQFF.

The chain recombines TRBV10-3 with TRBJ2-3; D gene uncertain. Germline CDR1 reads ENHRY; CDR2 reads SYGVKD. V gave up 0 bases and J gave up 0 bases, with 10 bases separating them. The CDR3 contains 16 residues. In DNA, the CDR3 is TGTGCCATCAGTGAGTCGAACAGACCTAGCACAGATACGCAGTATTTT. This translates into CAISESNRPSTDTQYF.

This sequence joins TRBV4-1 and TRBJ2-7; the D gene is possibly TRBD1 (6 bases). Trimming cost V 1 base and J 6 bases, with 16 bases left between them. Germline CDR1 MGHRA, CDR2 YSYEKL. This CDR3 is 15 amino acids long. The CDR3 is CASSQGVLGAGEQYF. The CDR3 DNA reads TGCGCCAGCAGCCAAGGGGTTCTGGGGGCAGGCGAGCAGTACTTC.

This clone was seen a single time. The chain recombines TRBV23-1 with TRBJ1-1; tentatively, D is TRBD1 (5 bases). TRBV23-1 is an ORF, and what it does is uncertain. V gave up 0 bases and J gave up 5 bases, with 19 bases separating them. This CDR3 is 17 amino acids long. The CDR3 DNA follows: TGCGCCAGCAGTCAATCGATTGGGAGGGGAAGTATGACTGAAGCTTTCTTT. It is translated as CASSQSIGRGSMTEAFF.

The CDR3 coding sequence is TGTGCCAGCAGTTTAGGAGCCAACTATGGCTACACCTTC. Translating gives CASSLGANYGYTF. The V call is TRBV27, the J call TRBJ1-2; no clear D. The CDR3 extends over 13 amino acids. In germline, CDR1 is MNHEY, CDR2 SMNVEV (reference sequence). V lost 2 bases and J 2 bases, leaving 6 bases between the germline ends.

This clone was detected once. CDR3 in amino acids: CASDGEGVRETQYF. CDR3 in DNA: TGTGCCAGTGATGGAGAGGGTGTCCGGGAGACCCAGTACTTC. This chain joins TRBV13 and TRBJ2-5; possible D gene TRBD2, 5 bases. The CDR3 extends over 14 amino acids. Germline CDR1 is PRHDT and CDR2 is FYEKMQ (reference sequence). Trimming stripped 9 bases from V and 5 bases from J, with 19 bases between.

The chain uses TRBV5-4 and TRBJ2-2, with 14 bases fitting TRBD2. Trimming took 4 bases from V and 5 from J; bases not matched to a gene: 4. CDR1 and CDR2 from the germline V gene are SGHNT and YYREEE (reference sequence). There are 16 residues in the CDR3. CDR3 bases: TGTGCCAGCAGCACGGGACTAGCGGGAGAAACCGGGGAGCTGTTTTTT. It yields the protein CASSTGLAGETGELFF.

This clone was recorded once. The chain's CDR3 is CASSVGDGTGPGSGYTF. CDR3 nucleotides: TGTGCCAGCAGCGTAGGGGATGGGACAGGGCCTGGTAGTGGCTACACCTTC. The gene calls are TRBV9 and TRBJ1-2; 9 positions agree with TRBD1. J was trimmed by 7 bases and V by 0 bases; bases with no gene match: 13. Germline-derived CDR1 and CDR2 are SGDLS and YYNGEE. The CDR3 sequence is 17 residues long. The full variable domain, in which reference TRBV9 and TRBJ1-2 provide the parts outside the CDR3, is DSGVTQTPKHLITATGQRVTLRCSPRSGDLSVYWYQQSLDQGLQFLIQYYNGEERAKGNILERFSAQQFPDLHSELNLSSLELGDSALYFCASSVGDGTGPGSGYTFGSGTRLTVV.

The J gene is TRBJ2-3, the V gene TRBV5-1; 7 bases are a match to TRBD2. Per the germline V gene, CDR1 is SGHRS and CDR2 is YFSETQ. Trimming cost V 5 bases and J 0 bases; bases outside gene matches: 6. The CDR3 extends over 15 amino acids. CDR3 coding DNA: TGCGCCAGCAGTTCGATAGCGGGCAGCACAGATACGCAGTATTTT. This sequence encodes CASSSIAGSTDTQYF.

The CDR3 region is CASSQEQGALNQPQHF. The CDR3, as DNA: TGCGCCAGCAGCCAAGAACAGGGGGCCCTTAATCAGCCCCAGCATTTT. V usage is TRBV4-1 and J usage is TRBJ1-5; TRBD1 matches at 9 bases. CDR3 length: 16 residues. The germline CDR1 and CDR2 sequences are MGHRA and YSYEKL. The ends lost 0 bases at V and 4 bases at J; junction bases unmatched: 4.

The chain has TRBV27 and TRBJ1-1; 8 nucleotides agree with TRBD1. Germline V lookup: CDR1 MNHEY, CDR2 SMNVEV (reference sequence). The CDR3 extends over 15 amino acids. J was trimmed by 0 bases and V by 5 bases; bases with no gene match: 5. This CDR3 reads CASSPRQGLNTEAFF. Here the CDR3 DNA reads TGTGCCAGCAGTCCTAGACAGGGGCTGAACACTGAAGCTTTCTTT.

The chain carries TRBV7-9 and TRBJ2-7, with D hard to call. In germline, CDR1 is SEHNR, CDR2 FQNEAQ (reference sequence). The ends were cut back, 3 bases at V and 6 bases at J, with 6 bases in the middle. There are 11 residues in the CDR3. The CDR3 DNA follows: TGTGCCAGCAGCTTTGGGCCCGAGCAGTACTTC. This encodes CASSFGPEQYF.

This clone was counted only a few times. The genes are TRBV4-1 and TRBJ1-5; D possibly corresponds to TRBD1 (5 bases). The CDR3 covers 16 residues. Trimming pared 1 base from V and 0 bases from J, leaving 10 bases between. CDR1 and CDR2 from the germline V gene are MGHRA and YSYEKL. For the CDR3, the DNA is TGCGCCAGCAGCCAAGCTAAGACAGCTAGCAATCAGCCCCAGCATTTT. Translated, it gives CASSQAKTASNQPQHF.

This rearrangement joins TRBV7-2 to TRBJ2-1, with D tentatively TRBD2 (6 bases). V lost 3 bases and J 2 bases, leaving 14 bases between the germline ends. CDR3 length equals 16 residues. The V gene's germline CDR1 is SGHTA and CDR2 FQGNSA. CDR3 protein: CASSLGLGGAYNEQFF. The CDR3 region has the DNA TGTGCCAGCAGCTTGGGACTGGGCGGAGCCTACAATGAGCAGTTCTTC.